The T cell receptor (beta chain) under discussion was sequenced for a study of blood T cells in healthy people across ages. The overall study: Capture by template switching was about one barcoded beta molecule per two T cells.

Researchers isolated at least 6.5 million PBMCs per sample. At least 5 micrograms of total RNA were extracted per sample. Germline loops: CDR1 MNHEY, CDR2 SVGAGI. This CDR3 region has 15 residues. V was pared by 2 bases and J by 0 bases, with 11 bases between. A J-beta primer mix and a sample-barcoded 5' primer were used in a second PCR of about 7 to 11 cycles. Unique molecular identifiers of 12 random nucleotides labeled each cDNA. TCRdb ran MiXCR on the 5' RACE reads and lists one entry per CDR3 protein. The sample records about 1,400,000 distinct CDR3 sequences, approximately 60% being singletons. Sequencing was carried out using blood. The TCR sequence derives from a man in his late teens or twenties in good health. The V call is TRBV6-5, the J call TRBJ2-7; D possibly corresponds to TRBD2 (6 bases). CDR3 nucleotides: TGTGCCAGCAGTTACGCTGGGAGGTCCTCCTACGAGCAGTACTTC. Residues: CASSYAGRSSYEQYF.